The 17 T cell receptor beta chains below were found in one sample sequenced in a study of immune characterization of retroperitoneal liposarcoma (dated by TCRdb to about 2019). The library was generated by PCR. The run used a NextSeq 500. Using fastp trimming at Q25 and MiXCR clonotype assembly, TCRdb reanalyzed the public sequencing data and kept in-frame beta chains. Rows are combined by CDR3 protein, so each entry shows the most common genes and DNA. The sample table records around 8,000 distinct CDR3 sequences; 25% to 35% of these occur just once. The ten largest clones represent over 13% of the sample. The sequenced material came from blood. These receptors were obtained from a male donor with retroperitoneal liposarcoma.

This clonotype is classed as medium-sized. The chain is built from TRBV6-1 and TRBJ2-1; D possibly uses TRBD1 or TRBD2 (5 bases each). The DNA matches TRBJ2-7 better at its end, which makes the J call doubtful. Germline values: CDR1 MNHNS, CDR2 SASEGT. The CDR3 length is 14 residues. The CDR3 protein is CASSVGLVGNEQYF. Here the CDR3 DNA reads TGTGCCAGCAGTGTGGGGCTAGTCGGGAACGAGCAGTACTTC.

The chain is built from TRBV7-2 and TRBJ2-5, with D perhaps matching TRBD1 (6 bases). V dropped 1 base and J dropped 7 bases, with 16 bases sitting between them. CDR1 SGHTA and CDR2 FQGNSA come from the germline V gene. The CDR3 totals 15 residues. CDR3 sequence: CASSLEAAGAGTQYF. CDR3 DNA sequence: TGTGCCAGCAGCTTAGAGGCGGCAGGGGCTGGGACCCAGTACTTC.

By frequency in the sample, this clonotype is medium-sized. The chain is built from TRBV6-1 and TRBJ2-4; 10 positions agree with TRBD1. The CDR3 consists of 15 residues. V lost 6 bases, J lost 4 bases, and 6 bases stayed unmatched. Germline CDR1 and CDR2: MNHNS and SASEGT. DNA for the CDR3: TGTGCCAGCAGACGGACAGGGGGGGGAAAAAACATTCAGTACTTC. Its protein product is CASRRTGGGKNIQYF.

This clonotype occurred a few times. V is TRBV7-2 and J is TRBJ1-5; possible D gene TRBD1, 6 bases. This CDR3 spans 14 amino acids. With 3 bases removed from V and 3 bases from J, the gap between germline ends came to 9 bases. Per the germline V gene, CDR1 is SGHTA and CDR2 is FQGNSA. The CDR3 is CASSLWDNNQPQHF. CDR3 nucleotide sequence: TGTGCCAGCAGCTTGTGGGACAACAATCAGCCCCAGCATTTT.

In its sample, this clonotype ranks as medium-sized. The chain is built from TRBV10-1 and TRBJ2-3; TRBD2 aligns across 13 bases. The CDR3 totals 16 residues. The V gene's germline CDR1 is WNHNN and CDR2 SYGVQD (reference sequence). V trimming: 2 bases; J trimming: 4 bases; junction bases outside the gene matches: 3. As DNA, the CDR3 is TGCGCCAGCAGTGAGCGGACTAGCGGGAGACCAGATACGCAGTATTTT. Its translation is CASSERTSGRPDTQYF.

This clonotype was observed a few times. The chain couples TRBV4-1 to TRBJ2-1, with no clear D. The CDR3 length is 16 residues. Per germline, CDR1 MGHRA and CDR2 YSYEKL. V was cut by 1 base and J by 0 bases, with 10 bases left in between. CDR3 sequence: CASSQVGRTSYNEQFF. In nucleotides, the CDR3 is TGCGCCAGCAGCCAAGTGGGCCGTACCTCCTACAATGAGCAGTTCTTC.

This clonotype came up a few times. V is TRBV7-6 and J is TRBJ1-6, with a possible D match to TRBD1 (6 bases). CDR1 SGHVS and CDR2 FNYEAQ come from the germline V gene. Between the trimmed V and J ends, which lost 1 base and 7 bases, there was a span of 11 bases. The CDR3 runs to 15 residues. The CDR3 here is CASSLVGQGNSPLHF. As DNA, the CDR3 is TGTGCCAGCAGCTTAGTCGGTCAGGGGAATTCACCCCTCCACTTT.

This clonotype was detected only a few times. J is TRBJ2-4 and V is TRBV10-2, with TRBD1 matching 8 bases. The CDR3 contains 16 residues. V trimming: 4 bases; J trimming: 0 bases; junction bases outside the gene matches: 5. In germline, CDR1 is WSHSY, CDR2 SAAADI. The CDR3 region has the DNA TGCGCCAGCAGTGCCCCGGACAGGGTAGCCAAAAACATTCAGTACTTC. Residues: CASSAPDRVAKNIQYF.

This clonotype has just a few counts. V and J are TRBV6-1 and TRBJ1-3; unclear D gene. There are 13 residues in the CDR3. V lost 7 bases and J lost 8, with 15 bases in between. The germline CDR1 and CDR2 sequences are MNHNS and SASEGT. In nucleotides, the CDR3 is TGTGCCAGCAAACAGAACGGCGGGCACACCATATATTTT. Amino acids: CASKQNGGHTIYF.

In DNA form, the CDR3 reads TGTGCCAGCAGTTTAGGGATGGAGAACTACGAGCAGTACTTC. Protein: CASSLGMENYEQYF. This chain joins TRBV12-3 or TRBV12-4 and TRBJ2-1; D is unresolved. The J call may be in error: the DNA end matches TRBJ2-7 better. The CDR3 length is 14 residues.

The chain joins TRBV24-1 to TRBJ2-1; TRBD2 aligns across 9 bases. The CDR3 is made up of 16 amino acids. J gave up 6 bases and V 4 bases, and 9 bases lay outside the gene matches. Germline-derived CDR1 and CDR2 are KGHDR and SFDVKD. This CDR3 reads CATSEGGAGGINEQFF. Here the CDR3 DNA reads TGTGCCACCAGTGAAGGGGGAGCGGGAGGAATCAATGAGCAGTTCTTC.

The CDR3 region has the DNA TGTGCCAGCAGCTTAGCGGGAGGGCCTGCGACCCAGTACTTC. Its protein product is CASSLAGGPATQYF. The genes are TRBV7-2 and TRBJ2-1; the match to TRBD2 covers 7 bases. The DNA end is a closer match to TRBJ2-5, so the J assignment may be wrong. This CDR3 region has 14 residues. CDR1 and CDR2 from the germline V gene are SGHTA and FQGNSA.

This clonotype was counted ten times or more. The rearrangement links TRBV7-2 to TRBJ2-3, with D perhaps TRBD2 (5 bases). The germline gives CDR1 SGHTA, CDR2 FQGNSA. The germline V and J ends were trimmed by 5 bases and 0 bases, with 12 bases remaining between them. CDR3 length: 15 amino acids. The CDR3 loop reads CASSPDYTSTDTQYF. CDR3 nucleotides: TGTGCCAGCAGCCCTGACTACACTAGCACAGATACGCAGTATTTT.

This clonotype was observed at least ten times. The chain uses TRBV6-5 and TRBJ2-5; D is perhaps TRBD1 (5 bases). Germline loops: CDR1 MNHEY, CDR2 SVGAGI. V dropped 0 bases and J dropped 2 bases, with 10 bases sitting between them. The length of the CDR3 is 15 residues. The CDR3 spells CASSYSDREQETQYF. CDR3 nucleotide sequence: TGTGCCAGCAGTTACTCCGACAGAGAACAAGAGACCCAGTACTTC.

This clonotype has a handful of counts. The V gene is TRBV7-8, the J gene TRBJ1-4, with D possibly matching TRBD1 (5 bases). CDR3 length: 16 residues. Trimming stripped 0 bases from V and 5 bases from J, with 13 bases between. The germline gives CDR1 SGHVS, CDR2 FQNEAQ. CDR3: CASSLADIGGNEKLFF. In DNA, the CDR3 is TGTGCCAGCAGCTTAGCAGATATCGGGGGAAATGAAAAACTGTTTTTT.

This clonotype was detected many times. The chain is built from TRBV27 and TRBJ2-1, with D perhaps given as TRBD1 or TRBD2 (5 bases each). Germline CDR1 reads MNHEY; CDR2 reads SMNVEV (reference sequence). The V end lost 6 bases, the J end lost 0 bases, and 15 bases lay between the germline ends. The CDR3 consists of 16 residues. CDR3 sequence reads: CASSRDPRSSYNEQFF. CDR3 in DNA: TGTGCCAGCAGCCGGGACCCCCGAAGCTCCTACAATGAGCAGTTCTTC.

This clonotype was counted a few times. This chain joins TRBV28 and TRBJ2-7; no firm D call. Germline CDR1 is MDHEN and CDR2 is SYDVKM. CDR3 size: 14 residues. V lost 6 bases, J lost 0 bases, and 12 bases lay in between. CDR3 in amino acids: CASSTGSNSYEQYF. As DNA, the CDR3 is TGTGCCAGCAGCACCGGAAGTAACTCCTACGAGCAGTACTTC.